A single sample gave rise to the 7 T cell receptor beta chains below, sequenced in a study of T cell changes during pregnancy in multiple sclerosis (dated by TCRdb to about 2019). Libraries were constructed by the immunoSEQ multiplex PCR assay. The table was pulled from immuneACCESS by TCRdb, which kept in-frame rearrangements only. Such tables lose some clones; where checked, under half of the loss comes from unresolved V genes, and the rest has no known cause. Here the sample has some 46,000 clones; 85% to 95% occur a single time. In total, the top ten clones hold approximately 2.2% of the sample. The source was peripheral blood, collected in the third trimester of pregnancy. The receptor source for this set is a female donor with multiple sclerosis, enrolled in a pregnancy study.

The rearrangement uses TRBV4-3 and TRBJ2-7, with TRBD2 matching over 8 bases. This CDR3 has 15 residues. J gave up 0 bases and V 2 bases, and 3 bases lay outside the gene matches. CDR1 is LGHNA, CDR2 YSLEER, per germline. CDR3 sequence (DNA): TGCGCCAGCAGCCAATTTAGCGGGGCCTCCTACGAGCAGTACTTC. This codes for CASSQFSGASYEQYF.

As DNA, the CDR3 is TGTGCCAGCAGCCGACTAGCTTCAGAGACCCAGTACTTC. This encodes CASSRLASETQYF. The V call is TRBV7-9, the J call TRBJ2-5; 7 bases are shared with TRBD2. Unmatched junction bases numbered 4, after V lost 5 bases and J lost 4 bases. There are 13 residues in the CDR3. In germline, CDR1 is SEHNR, CDR2 FQNEAQ (reference sequence).

This chain links TRBV15 with TRBJ2-1; 10 nucleotides line up with TRBD1. The CDR3 is 15 amino acids. V dropped 6 bases and J dropped 4; count of bases not matched to a gene: 6. Germline assignment: CDR1 LNHNV and CDR2 YYDKDF (reference sequence). CDR3 bases: TGTGCCACCAGACTCGGGACAGGGGATTACAATGAGCAGTTCTTC. Translation: CATRLGTGDYNEQFF.

V and J are TRBV5-1 and TRBJ2-1; 10 nucleotides agree with TRBD1. The CDR3 is 15 residues long. V was clipped by 4 bases and J by 6 bases; unmatched bases: 7. Germline loops: CDR1 SGHRS, CDR2 YFSETQ. CDR3: CASSLPGTGVNEQFF. The CDR3 bases are TGCGCCAGCAGCCTCCCCGGGACAGGGGTCAATGAGCAGTTCTTC.

This chain joins TRBV18 and TRBJ2-2, with 10 bases that match TRBD2. Germline V gives CDR1 KGHSH, CDR2 LQKENI. This CDR3 region has 15 residues. With 5 bases clipped from V and 4 bases from J, the junction kept 4 bases outside the gene matches. The CDR3 protein is CASSDSGRSTGELFF. The CDR3 DNA reads as TGTGCCAGCTCAGATAGCGGGAGGTCCACCGGGGAGCTGTTTTTT.

The CDR3 region has the DNA TGTGCCAGCAGTGTATCGGGGAATCAGCCCCAGCATTTT. It codes for CASSVSGNQPQHF. V gene TRBV2 combines with J gene TRBJ1-5, with D unclear. The CDR3 is 13 amino acids. V was trimmed by 4 bases and J by 4 bases, leaving 8 bases between them. Germline V CDR1 and CDR2: SNHLY, FYNNEI. Looking up the rest from reference TRBV2 and TRBJ1-5 gives the full variable domain: EPEVTQTPSHQVTQMGQEVILRCVPISNHLYFYWYRQILGQKVEFLVSFYNNEISEKSEIFDDQFSVERPDGSNFTLKIRSTKLEDSAMYFCASSVSGNQPQHFGDGTRLSIL.

V and J are TRBV4-3 and TRBJ1-1; D perhaps matches TRBD1 (6 bases). Trimming took off 0 bases at V and 3 bases at J, with 11 bases between the two ends. The CDR3 is 15 residues long. Germline V gives CDR1 LGHNA, CDR2 YSLEER. CDR3 nucleotide sequence: TGCGCCAGCAGCCAAGAGGGGGCTGGGTACACTGAAGCTTTCTTT. Amino acids: CASSQEGAGYTEAFF.